This TCR beta chain was recovered during a study of high-grade serous ovarian cancer treatment subgroups. Study-wide results and limits: CDR1 and CDR2 were left unanalyzed; analyses focused on CDR3.

Concerning this clone itself: As yet, its antigen is unknown.

The method was immunoSEQ multiplex PCR; TCRdb's version includes in-frame clones alone and lacks a portion of them. The sample comprises more than 2,000 clones, around 65% of which are singletons, and roughly an eighth rests with the top ten. Per germline, CDR1 SGHTA and CDR2 FQGNSA. V gave up 3 bases and J gave up 5 bases; unmatched junction bases: 4. This CDR3 contains 14 residues. The tumor samples were collected prior to definitive surgery or chemotherapy. The clonotype originates from a human donor with high-grade serous ovarian cancer. The J gene is TRBJ2-1, the V gene TRBV7-2; 7 bases agree with TRBD2. Sequencing used tumor tissue. The CDR3 sequence is CASSLGTSDNEQFF. Here the CDR3 DNA reads TGTGCCAGCAGCTTGGGTACTAGCGACAATGAGCAGTTCTTC.